The text below deals with one TCR beta chain. Its antigen remains unknown. The data belong to a study of OX40 agonist ivuxolimab in advanced cancers. Study details: The eligibility criteria allowed prior anti-PD-1, anti-PD-L1 or anti-CTLA-4 therapy, and around 40% had some. Study-wide findings and caveats: Circulating CD4+ and CD8+ T cells showed clonal expansion by week 6 at 0.1 to 3.0 mg/kg.

Clones were sequenced by immunoSEQ multiplex PCR, and TCRdb holds only the in-frame ones, with some missing. This sample has roughly 28,000 clones, with roughly 80% found just once. Germline V gene lookup returns CDR1 SNHLY and CDR2 FYNNEI. The CDR3 has 16 amino acids. V lost 1 base and J lost 1; bases outside the gene matches: 3. The genes are TRBV2 and TRBJ2-2; 7 bases line up with TRBD1. This receptor was taken from an adult with an advanced solid tumor such as melanoma, head and neck, liver or kidney cancer. This specimen was CD4+ or CD8+ T cells sorted from blood, taken in a trial of the OX40 agonist ivuxolimab. The CDR3 here is CASSEGAGGNTGELFF. Written as DNA, the CDR3 is TGTGCCAGCAGTGAAGGGGCAGGGGGGAACACCGGGGAGCTGTTTTTT.